The source of this T cell receptor (beta chain) is a study of Graves' ophthalmopathy and Graves' hyperthyroidism. Turning to the study itself: Blood was drawn at initial diagnosis, before any treatment. The study's findings and limits: A model of 13 signatures distinguished ophthalmopathy from stable hyperthyroidism at around 90% sensitivity and 81.08% specificity.

Exclusion applied to patients with other autoimmune diseases, uncontrolled infections, pregnancy or lactation. The CDR3 runs 15 residues. Germline values: CDR1 DFQATT, CDR2 SNEGSKA (reference sequence). Trimming stripped 6 bases from V and 6 bases from J, with 23 bases between. Beta-chain TCR CDR3 regions were amplified from RNA transcripts. The workflow started with a first-round RT-PCR run with HTBI primers and then moved on to a second-round multiplex PCR. TCRdb reanalysed the multiplex PCR reads using MiXCR and keeps one entry per CDR3 protein. The profile covers about 740,000 distinct CDR3 sequences, with 40% appearing a single time and about 40% taken by the ten largest. This clonotype has just a few counts. The antigen remains unidentified.

Material: peripheral blood. V gene TRBV20-1 combines with J gene TRBJ1-2; D perhaps matches TRBD1 (5 bases). The TCR originated in an adult man with Graves' ophthalmopathy. The CDR3 nucleotides read TGCAGTGCCCCTGGGTCGCTCCTAGGGACGGATGGCTACACCTTC. Protein product: CSAPGSLLGTDGYTF.